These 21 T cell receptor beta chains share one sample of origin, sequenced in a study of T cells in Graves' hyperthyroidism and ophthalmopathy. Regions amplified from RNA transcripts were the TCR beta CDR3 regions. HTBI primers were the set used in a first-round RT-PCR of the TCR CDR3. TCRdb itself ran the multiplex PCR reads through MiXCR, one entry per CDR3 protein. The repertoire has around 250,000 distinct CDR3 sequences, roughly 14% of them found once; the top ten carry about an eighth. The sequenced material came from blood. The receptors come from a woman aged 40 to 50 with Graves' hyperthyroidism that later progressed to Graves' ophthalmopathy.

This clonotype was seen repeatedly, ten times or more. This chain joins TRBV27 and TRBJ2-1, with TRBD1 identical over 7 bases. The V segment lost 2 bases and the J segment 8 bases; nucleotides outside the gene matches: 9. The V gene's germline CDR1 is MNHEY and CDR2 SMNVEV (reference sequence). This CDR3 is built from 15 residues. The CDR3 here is CASSLQQGWADEQFF. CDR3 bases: TGTGCCAGCAGTTTACAACAGGGGTGGGCGGATGAGCAGTTCTTC.

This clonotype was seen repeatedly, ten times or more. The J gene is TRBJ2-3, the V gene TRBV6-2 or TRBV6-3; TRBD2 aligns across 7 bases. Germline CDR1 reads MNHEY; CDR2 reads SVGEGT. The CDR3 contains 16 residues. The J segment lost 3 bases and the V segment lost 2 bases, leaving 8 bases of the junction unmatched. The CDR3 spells CASSYTGGSMTDTQYF. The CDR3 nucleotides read TGTGCCAGCAGTTACACCGGCGGGAGTATGACAGATACGCAGTATTTT.

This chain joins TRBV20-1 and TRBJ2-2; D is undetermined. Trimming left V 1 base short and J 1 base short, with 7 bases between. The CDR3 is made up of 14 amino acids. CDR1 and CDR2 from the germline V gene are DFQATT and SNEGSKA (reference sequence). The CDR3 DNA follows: TGCAGTGCTAGAGGACATCTGAACACCGGGGAGCTGTTTTTT. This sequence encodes CSARGHLNTGELFF.

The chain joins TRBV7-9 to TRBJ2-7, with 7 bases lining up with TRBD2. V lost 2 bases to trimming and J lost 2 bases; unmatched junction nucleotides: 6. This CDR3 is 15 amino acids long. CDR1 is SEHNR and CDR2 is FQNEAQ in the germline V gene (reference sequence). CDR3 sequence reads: CASSLRASGPYEQYF. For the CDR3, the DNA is TGTGCCAGCAGCTTAAGGGCTAGCGGTCCCTACGAGCAGTACTTC.

The CDR3 DNA is TGCGCCAGCAGCCAAGCGGAGGACGGGAGAAGAACAGATACGCAGTATTTT. Its protein is CASSQAEDGRRTDTQYF. V is TRBV4-1 and J is TRBJ2-3; a possible D gene is TRBD2 (6 bases). V lost 1 base, J lost 3 bases, and 17 bases lay in between. The CDR3 has 17 residues. Germline CDR1 and CDR2: MGHRA and YSYEKL.

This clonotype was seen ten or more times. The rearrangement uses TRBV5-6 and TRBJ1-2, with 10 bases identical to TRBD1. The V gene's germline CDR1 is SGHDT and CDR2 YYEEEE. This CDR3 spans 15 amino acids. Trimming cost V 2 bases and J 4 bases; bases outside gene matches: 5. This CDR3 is CASSLVTGGSYGYTF. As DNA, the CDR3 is TGTGCCAGCAGCTTAGTGACAGGGGGCTCCTATGGCTACACCTTC.

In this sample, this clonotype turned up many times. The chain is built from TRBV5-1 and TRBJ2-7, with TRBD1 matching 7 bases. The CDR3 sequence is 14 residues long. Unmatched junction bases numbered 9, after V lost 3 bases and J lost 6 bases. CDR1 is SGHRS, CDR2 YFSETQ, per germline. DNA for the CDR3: TGCGCCAGCAGCTCCCCCGGGACAGCGCGCGAGCAGTACTTC. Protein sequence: CASSSPGTAREQYF.

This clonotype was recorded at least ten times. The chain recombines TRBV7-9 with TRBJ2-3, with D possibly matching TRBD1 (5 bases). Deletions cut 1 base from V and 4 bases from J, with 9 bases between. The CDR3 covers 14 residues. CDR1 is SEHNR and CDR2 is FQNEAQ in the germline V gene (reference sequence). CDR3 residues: CASSLGLGPDTQYF. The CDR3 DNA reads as TGTGCCAGCAGCTTAGGGTTGGGGCCAGATACGCAGTATTTT.

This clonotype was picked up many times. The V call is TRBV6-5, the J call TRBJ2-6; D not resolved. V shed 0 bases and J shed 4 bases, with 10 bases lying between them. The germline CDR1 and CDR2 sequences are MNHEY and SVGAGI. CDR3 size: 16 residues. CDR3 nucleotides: TGTGCCAGCAGTTACTCGAACGAGCGCGGGGCCAACGTCCTGACTTTC. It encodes CASSYSNERGANVLTF.

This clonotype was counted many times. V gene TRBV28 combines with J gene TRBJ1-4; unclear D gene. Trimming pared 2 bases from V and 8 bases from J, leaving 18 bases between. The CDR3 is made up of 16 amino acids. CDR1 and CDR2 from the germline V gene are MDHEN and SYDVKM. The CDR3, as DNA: TGTGCCAGCAGTTTAAATAGGATTGGGGTACGCGAAAAACTGTTTTTT. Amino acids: CASSLNRIGVREKLFF.

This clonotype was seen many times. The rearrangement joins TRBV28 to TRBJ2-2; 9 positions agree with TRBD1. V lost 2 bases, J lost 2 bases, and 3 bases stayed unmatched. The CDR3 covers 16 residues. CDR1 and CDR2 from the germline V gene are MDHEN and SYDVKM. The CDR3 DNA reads TGTGCCAGCAGTTTACCGGACAGGGGAAACACCGGGGAGCTGTTTTTT. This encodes CASSLPDRGNTGELFF.

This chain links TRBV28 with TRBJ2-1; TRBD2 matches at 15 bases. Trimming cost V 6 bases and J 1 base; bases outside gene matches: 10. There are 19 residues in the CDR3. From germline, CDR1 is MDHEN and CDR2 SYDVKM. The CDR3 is CASSSPGLAGGRSYNEQFF. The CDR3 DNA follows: TGTGCCAGCAGCTCCCCGGGACTAGCGGGAGGAAGGTCCTACAATGAGCAGTTCTTC.

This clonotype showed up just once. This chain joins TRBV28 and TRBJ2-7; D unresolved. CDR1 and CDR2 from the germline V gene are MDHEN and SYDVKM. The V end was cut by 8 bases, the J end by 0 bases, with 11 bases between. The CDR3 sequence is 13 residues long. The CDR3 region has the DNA TGTGCCAGCGGGGTTTCTCTCTCCTACGAGCAGTACTTC. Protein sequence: CASGVSLSYEQYF.

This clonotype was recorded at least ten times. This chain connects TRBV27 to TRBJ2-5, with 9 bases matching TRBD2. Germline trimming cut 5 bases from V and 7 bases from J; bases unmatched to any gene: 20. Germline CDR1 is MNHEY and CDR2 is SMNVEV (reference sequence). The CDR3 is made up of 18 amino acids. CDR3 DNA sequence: TGTGCCAGCAGTCCCCGCCCTTGGGCGGGAGGGTATCAGGGGACCCAGTACTTC. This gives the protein CASSPRPWAGGYQGTQYF.

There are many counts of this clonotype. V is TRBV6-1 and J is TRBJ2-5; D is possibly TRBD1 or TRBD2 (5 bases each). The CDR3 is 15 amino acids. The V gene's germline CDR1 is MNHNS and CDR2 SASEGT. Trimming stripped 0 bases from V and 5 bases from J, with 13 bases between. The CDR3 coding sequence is TGTGCCAGCAGTGAAGCGAGTGGGGGAGTGGAGACCCAGTACTTC. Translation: CASSEASGGVETQYF.

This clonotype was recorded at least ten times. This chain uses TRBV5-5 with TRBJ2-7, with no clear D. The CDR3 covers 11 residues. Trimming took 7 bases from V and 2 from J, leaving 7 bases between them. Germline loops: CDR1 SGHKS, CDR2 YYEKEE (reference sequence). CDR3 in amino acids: CASGFPYEQYF. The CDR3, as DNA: TGTGCCAGCGGTTTCCCCTACGAGCAGTACTTC. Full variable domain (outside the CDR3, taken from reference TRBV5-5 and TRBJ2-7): DAGVTQSPTHLIKTRGQQVTLRCSPISGHKSVSWYQQVLGQGPQFIFQYYEKEERGRGNFPDRFSARQFPNYSSELNVNALLLGDSALYLCASGFPYEQYFGPGTRLTVT.

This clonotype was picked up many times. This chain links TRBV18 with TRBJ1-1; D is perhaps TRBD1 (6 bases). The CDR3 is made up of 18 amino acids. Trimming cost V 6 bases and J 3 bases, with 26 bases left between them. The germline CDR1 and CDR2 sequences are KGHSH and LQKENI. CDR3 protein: CASSLLLPGGGSDTEAFF. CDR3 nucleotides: TGTGCCAGCTCGCTCCTATTGCCCGGGGGCGGCTCGGACACTGAAGCTTTCTTT.

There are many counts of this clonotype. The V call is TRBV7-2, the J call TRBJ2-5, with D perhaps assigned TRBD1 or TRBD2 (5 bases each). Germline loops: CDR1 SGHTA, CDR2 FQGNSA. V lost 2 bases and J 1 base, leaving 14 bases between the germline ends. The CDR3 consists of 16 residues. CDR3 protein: CASSLWGPGIQETQYF. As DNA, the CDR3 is TGTGCCAGCAGCTTATGGGGACCGGGGATCCAAGAGACCCAGTACTTC.

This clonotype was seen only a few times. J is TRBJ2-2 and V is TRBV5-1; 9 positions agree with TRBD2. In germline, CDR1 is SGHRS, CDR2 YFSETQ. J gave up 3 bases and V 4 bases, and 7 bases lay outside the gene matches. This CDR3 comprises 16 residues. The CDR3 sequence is CASSPGASGDTGELFF. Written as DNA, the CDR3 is TGCGCCAGCAGCCCGGGGGCTAGCGGGGACACCGGGGAGCTGTTTTTT. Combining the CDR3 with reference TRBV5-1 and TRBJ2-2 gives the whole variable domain KAGVTQTPRYLIKTRGQQVTLSCSPISGHRSVSWYQQTPGQGLQFLFEYFSETQRNKGNFPGRFSGRQFSNSRSEMNVSTLELGDSALYLCASSPGASGDTGELFFGEGSRLTVL.

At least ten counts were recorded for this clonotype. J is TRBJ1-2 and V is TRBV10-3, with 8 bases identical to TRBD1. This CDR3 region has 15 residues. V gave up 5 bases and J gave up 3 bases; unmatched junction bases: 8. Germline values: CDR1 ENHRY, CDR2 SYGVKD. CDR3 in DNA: TGTGCCATCAGTAAGACGGACAGGGAGGACTATGGCTACACCTTC. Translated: CAISKTDREDYGYTF.

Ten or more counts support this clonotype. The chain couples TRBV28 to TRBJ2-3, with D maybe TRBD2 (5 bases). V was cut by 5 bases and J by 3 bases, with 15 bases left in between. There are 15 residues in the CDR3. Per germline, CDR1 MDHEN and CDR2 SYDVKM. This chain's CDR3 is CASSPAARVTDTQYF. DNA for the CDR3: TGTGCCAGCAGTCCGGCGGCGAGGGTGACAGATACGCAGTATTTT.